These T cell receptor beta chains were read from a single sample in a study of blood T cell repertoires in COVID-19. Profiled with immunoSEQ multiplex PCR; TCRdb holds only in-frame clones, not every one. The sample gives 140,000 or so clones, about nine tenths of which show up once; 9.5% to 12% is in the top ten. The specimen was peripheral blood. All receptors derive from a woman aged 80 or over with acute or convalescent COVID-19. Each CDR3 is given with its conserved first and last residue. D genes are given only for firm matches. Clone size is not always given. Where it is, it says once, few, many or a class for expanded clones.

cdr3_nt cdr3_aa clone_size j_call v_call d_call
TGTGCCAGCAGCTTAAGTCTGGCCGATCCCTACGAGCAGTACTTC CASSLSLADPYEQYF once TRBJ2-7 TRBV11-2 -
TGTGCCAGCAGCCGAGGACTAGATTACGAGCAGTACTTC CASSRGLDYEQYF - TRBJ2-7 TRBV5-8 TRBD2
TGTGCCAGCAGCCGTCTGGGGGGGCAGTTCTTC CASSRLGGQFF - TRBJ2-1 TRBV2 -
TGTGCCAGCAGCTTAGGGGACAGGGGCGGCTATGGCTACACCTTC CASSLGDRGGYGYTF - TRBJ1-2 TRBV13 TRBD1
TGTGCCTGGAGTGTTCAGGGCAGTGAAGCTTTCTTT CAWSVQGSEAFF - TRBJ1-1 TRBV30 -
TGTGCCAGCAGCCCTACCCAGGCCTTACGGGAGACCCAGTACTTC CASSPTQALRETQYF - TRBJ2-5 TRBV5-6 -
TGCGCCAGCAGCTTTAATGACAGGGGCTCTTCCGAGCAGTACTTC CASSFNDRGSSEQYF - TRBJ2-7 TRBV5-1 TRBD1
TGTGCCAGCAGCTGGGTCAGGGATCGGGACACCGGGGAGCTGTTTTTT CASSWVRDRDTGELFF few TRBJ2-2 TRBV11-2 -
TGTGCCAGCAGCTCTTCTAGGCACACAGATACGCAGTATTTT CASSSSRHTDTQYF - TRBJ2-3 TRBV7-2 -
TGTGCCAGCAGCCAGAAAGAGGGGGACACTGAAGCTTTCTTT CASSQKEGDTEAFF once TRBJ1-1 TRBV4-2 -
TGTGCCAGCAGCACCAACAGCTATGGCTACACCTTC CASSTNSYGYTF - TRBJ1-2 TRBV7-2 -
TGTGCCAGCAGCCCAAGGGCCGCAGGGGCGTTAGCCAAAAACATTCAGTACTTC CASSPRAAGALAKNIQYF - TRBJ2-4 TRBV7-2 -
TGTGCCAAGACGTACAGGGCGCACCAGCCCCAGCATTTT CAKTYRAHQPQHF - TRBJ1-5 TRBV24-1 -
TGTGCCAGCTCACCACAGGGGGCGTGGTATGGCTACACCTTC CASSPQGAWYGYTF few TRBJ1-2 TRBV18 TRBD1
TGTGCCAGCAGTTTGGGAGGGTATGCAGATACGCAGTATTTT CASSLGGYADTQYF - TRBJ2-3 TRBV2 TRBD2
TGCGCCAGCGTACAGGGGACGAGTAGCACTGAAGCTTTCTTT CASVQGTSSTEAFF - TRBJ1-1 TRBV5-1 TRBD1
TGTGCCAGCAGGCCGACAGGGAGCCATGGCTACACCTTC CASRPTGSHGYTF - TRBJ1-2 TRBV6-5 TRBD1